This T cell receptor beta chain was identified during a study of blood T cell repertoires in COVID-19. In the study overall: The United States, Italy and Spain provided the acute and convalescent COVID-19 samples. T cells, B-cell-depleted T cells, or PBMCs supplied cDNA or gDNA.

Germline CDR1 is MNHEY and CDR2 is SVGAGI. This CDR3 has 15 amino acids. Trimming at V came to 0 bases and at J to 1 base, leaving 2 bases not matched to a gene. Under the authors' procedure: Amplification with reference gene primers provided the estimates of nucleated cell counts. Using immunoSEQ multiplex PCR, the repertoire was profiled, and TCRdb retains in-frame clones only, with some absent. V and J calls and clone size are as listed in that table; D and trimming were resolved from the DNA. Here the sample spans tens of thousands of clones, approximately 83% being singletons. The TCR sequence derives from a human donor in a cohort sampled during active COVID-19. Material: peripheral blood. V and J are TRBV6-5 and TRBJ2-7; 8 bases are a match to TRBD1. CDR3 sequence (DNA): TGTGCCAGCAGTTACTCGAACAGGGGGTCCTACGAGCAGTACTTC. Its protein is CASSYSNRGSYEQYF.